Listed below are T cell receptor beta chains from one sample, sequenced in a study of T cells in Graves' hyperthyroidism and ophthalmopathy. MiXCR, applied by TCRdb to the multiplex PCR reads, yields one record per CDR3 protein. The sample lists hundreds of thousands of distinct CDR3 sequences; 14% were seen once. The sample consisted of blood. The receptor source for this set is a young woman with Graves' hyperthyroidism. CDR3s include the opening cysteine and the closing phenylalanine or tryptophan. D genes are given only for firm matches. Expanded clones get a size class; other rows say once, few or many, or leave the size out.

j_call	clone_size	d_call	v_call	cdr3_aa	cdr3_nt
TRBJ2-3	NA	NA	TRBV2	CASKGSTLSTDTQYF	TGTGCCAGCAAAGGCTCAACACTTAGCACAGATACGCAGTATTTT
TRBJ1-2	few	NA	TRBV28	CASSFYAGGYTF	TGTGCCAGCAGTTTCTATGCAGGCGGCTACACCTTC
TRBJ2-7	NA	NA	TRBV18	CASSSRFPGGVSSYEQYF	TGTGCCAGCTCATCCCGGTTTCCCGGCGGGGTTAGCTCCTACGAGCAGTACTTC
TRBJ1-1	NA	NA	TRBV18	CASSNLDGAPSPEAFF	TGTGCCAGCTCAAATCTGGACGGAGCCCCTTCGCCTGAAGCTTTCTTT
TRBJ2-1	many	NA	TRBV11-3	CASSLEVQRYNEQFF	TGTGCCAGCAGCTTAGAGGTCCAGCGGTACAATGAGCAGTTCTTC
TRBJ2-5	NA	TRBD2	TRBV5-1	CASSLVLAGEGTQYF	TGCGCCAGCAGCTTGGTCCTAGCGGGAGAAGGGACCCAGTACTTC
TRBJ1-4	NA	NA	TRBV19	CASSITGEKLFF	TGTGCCAGTAGTATTACGGGAGAAAAACTGTTTTTT
TRBJ2-1	few	NA	TRBV7-2	CASSPNWSSYNEQFF	TGTGCCAGCAGCCCTAATTGGAGCTCCTACAATGAGCAGTTCTTC
TRBJ2-5	few	TRBD2	TRBV12-3/TRBV12-4	CASSLSGSREETQYF	TGTGCCAGCAGTTTAAGCGGGAGTAGGGAAGAGACCCAGTACTTC
TRBJ2-7	many	NA	TRBV4-1	CASSPLGTHAREQYF	TGCGCCAGCAGCCCCCTCGGAACGCACGCAAGGGAGCAGTACTTC
TRBJ2-1	many	TRBD2	TRBV12-3/TRBV12-4	CASSFGGSGYSYNEQFF	TGTGCCAGCAGTTTTGGCGGTAGCGGGTACTCCTACAATGAGCAGTTCTTC
TRBJ2-6	NA	NA	TRBV14	CASSRSLATGANVLTF	TGTGCCAGCAGCCGAAGCCTAGCGACTGGGGCCAACGTCCTGACTTTC
TRBJ1-1	NA	NA	TRBV4-3	CASSQESSPGGNTEAFF	TGCGCCAGCAGCCAAGAAAGTTCCCCGGGAGGGAACACTGAAGCTTTCTTT
TRBJ2-3	many	NA	TRBV18	CASSPPGAYTDTQYF	TGTGCCAGCTCACCACCGGGCGCATACACAGATACGCAGTATTTT
TRBJ1-4	many	NA	TRBV11-2	CASSLGRGLSNEKLFF	TGTGCCAGCAGCTTAGGACGAGGGTTGTCTAATGAAAAACTGTTTTTT
TRBJ2-1	NA	NA	TRBV12-3/TRBV12-4	CASSFSPHNEQFF	TGTGCCAGCAGTTTTAGTCCGCACAATGAGCAGTTCTTC
TRBJ2-2	NA	TRBD2	TRBV10-3	CAARDYHTGELFF	TGTGCCGCGAGGGACTATCACACCGGGGAGCTGTTTTTT
TRBJ2-1	NA	TRBD1	TRBV6-1	CASSRRRDRYNEQFF	TGTGCCAGCAGTCGCCGCCGGGACAGATACAATGAGCAGTTCTTC
TRBJ2-7	many	TRBD1	TRBV11-2	CASSTGTGGFEQYF	TGTGCCAGCAGTACCGGGACAGGAGGTTTCGAGCAGTACTTC
TRBJ2-1	many	NA	TRBV7-3	CASSLFASGLANEQFF	TGTGCCAGCAGCTTATTCGCCAGCGGCCTGGCTAATGAGCAGTTCTTC
TRBJ2-5	NA	NA	TRBV11-2	CASSRRPGDLGETQYF	TGTGCCAGCAGCCGAAGACCAGGGGATTTGGGGGAGACCCAGTACTTC
TRBJ2-7	NA	TRBD1	TRBV25-1	CASSEYKGASAEQYF	TGTGCCAGCAGTGAATACAAGGGGGCTTCGGCCGAGCAGTACTTC
TRBJ1-1	many	TRBD1	TRBV7-8	CASSPASGGHMNTEAFF	TGTGCCAGCAGCCCAGCCTCAGGGGGTCACATGAACACTGAAGCTTTCTTT
TRBJ2-5	NA	TRBD1	TRBV13	CASNSRGLETQYF	TGTGCCAGCAACTCCAGGGGGCTGGAGACCCAGTACTTC
TRBJ2-7	many	NA	TRBV30	CAWSVLGANYEQYF	TGTGCCTGGAGTGTACTTGGGGCCAACTACGAGCAGTACTTC
TRBJ2-1	many	TRBD2	TRBV27	CASRLALSSYNEQFF	TGTGCCAGCCGACTAGCCCTAAGCTCCTACAATGAGCAGTTCTTC
TRBJ2-3	NA	NA	TRBV20-1	CSAEYLGLDADTQYF	TGCAGTGCTGAATATCTAGGTCTGGACGCAGATACGCAGTATTTT
TRBJ1-4	many	NA	TRBV18	CASSPLQAGDEKLFF	TGTGCCAGCTCACCTCTTCAGGCCGGGGATGAAAAACTGTTTTTT
TRBJ2-1	few	NA	TRBV9	CASSVGTRNEQFF	TGTGCCAGCAGCGTCGGGACTCGCAATGAGCAGTTCTTC